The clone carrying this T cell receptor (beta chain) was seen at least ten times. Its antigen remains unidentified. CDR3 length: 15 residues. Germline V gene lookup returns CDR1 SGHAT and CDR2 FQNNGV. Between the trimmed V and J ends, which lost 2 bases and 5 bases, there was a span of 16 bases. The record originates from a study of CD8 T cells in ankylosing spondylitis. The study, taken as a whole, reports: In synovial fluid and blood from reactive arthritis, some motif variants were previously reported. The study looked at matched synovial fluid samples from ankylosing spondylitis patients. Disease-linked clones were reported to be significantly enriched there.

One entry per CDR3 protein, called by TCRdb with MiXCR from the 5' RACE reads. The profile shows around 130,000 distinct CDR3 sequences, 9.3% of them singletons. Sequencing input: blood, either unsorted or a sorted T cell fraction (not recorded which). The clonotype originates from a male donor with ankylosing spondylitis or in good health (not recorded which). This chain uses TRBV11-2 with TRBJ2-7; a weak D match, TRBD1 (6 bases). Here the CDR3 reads CASSLYGQSDDEQYF. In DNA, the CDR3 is TGTGCCAGCAGCTTATACGGACAGAGTGACGACGAGCAGTACTTC.